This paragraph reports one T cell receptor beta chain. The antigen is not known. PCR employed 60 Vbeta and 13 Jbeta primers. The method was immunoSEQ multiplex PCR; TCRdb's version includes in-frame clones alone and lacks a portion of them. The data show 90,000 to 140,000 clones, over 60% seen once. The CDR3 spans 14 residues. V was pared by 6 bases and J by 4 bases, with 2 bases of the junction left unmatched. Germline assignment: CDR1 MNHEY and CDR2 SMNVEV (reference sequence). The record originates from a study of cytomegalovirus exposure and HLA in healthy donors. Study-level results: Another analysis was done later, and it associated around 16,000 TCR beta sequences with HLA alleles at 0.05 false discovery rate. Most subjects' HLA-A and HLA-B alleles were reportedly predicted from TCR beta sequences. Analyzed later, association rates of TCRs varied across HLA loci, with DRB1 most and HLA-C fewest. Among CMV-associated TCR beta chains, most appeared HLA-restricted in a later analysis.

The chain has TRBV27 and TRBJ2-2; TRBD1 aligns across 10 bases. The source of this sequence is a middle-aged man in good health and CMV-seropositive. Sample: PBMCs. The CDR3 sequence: CASRRTGGTGELFF. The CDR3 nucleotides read TGTGCCAGCAGGCGGACAGGGGGCACCGGGGAGCTGTTTTTT.